This is a list of T cell receptor beta chains from one sample in a study of cytomegalovirus exposure and HLA in healthy donors. TCRdb's copy holds only in-frame clones and misses some; the assay was immunoSEQ multiplex PCR. Among fewer than 200,000 clones listed, roughly three quarters were seen once. Sequenced sample: PBMCs. The receptor source for this set is a young man in good health and CMV-seropositive. Each CDR3 is given with its conserved first and last residue. Fields, in order: clone size, J gene, V gene, D gene, CDR3 protein, CDR3 DNA. The D gene is left open where the match is weak. Clone size is stated in some rows and not others, as once, few, many or a class when expanded.

abundance: .; j_gene: TRBJ2-1; v_gene: TRBV7-6; d_gene: TRBD2; CDR3aa: CASSRLAGGPYNEQFF; CDR3nt: TGTGCCAGCAGCAGACTAGCGGGAGGGCCCTACAATGAGCAGTTCTTC
abundance: once; j_gene: TRBJ2-2; v_gene: TRBV2; d_gene: .; CDR3aa: CASRTSPGELFF; CDR3nt: TGTGCCAGCAGAACTAGCCCCGGGGAGCTGTTTTTT
abundance: .; j_gene: TRBJ1-5; v_gene: TRBV6-1; d_gene: .; CDR3aa: CASSEVRLLNQRQHF; CDR3nt: TGTGCCAGCAGTGAAGTTAGGTTACTAAATCAGCGCCAGCATTTT
abundance: .; j_gene: TRBJ2-5; v_gene: TRBV19; d_gene: .; CDR3aa: CASSRRGETQYF; CDR3nt: TGTGCCAGTAGTAGGAGAGGGGAGACCCAGTACTTC
abundance: .; j_gene: TRBJ1-1; v_gene: TRBV7-9; d_gene: TRBD1; CDR3aa: CASSLAKGQGAQDTEAFF; CDR3nt: TGTGCCAGCAGCTTAGCCAAGGGACAGGGGGCGCAGGACACTGAAGCTTTCTTT
abundance: few; j_gene: TRBJ2-5; v_gene: TRBV4-1; d_gene: TRBD1; CDR3aa: CASSQGTGPRETQYF; CDR3nt: TGCGCCAGCAGCCAAGGGACAGGGCCCCGGGAGACCCAGTACTTC
abundance: .; j_gene: TRBJ2-7; v_gene: TRBV7-3; d_gene: .; CDR3aa: CASSLRVDTRTYEQYF; CDR3nt: TGTGCCAGCAGCTTAAGGGTCGACACCCGAACCTACGAGCAGTACTTC
abundance: .; j_gene: TRBJ2-7; v_gene: TRBV21-1; d_gene: .; CDR3aa: CASSRGGPSYEQYF; CDR3nt: TGTGCCAGCAGCCGAGGGGGTCCATCCTACGAGCAGTACTTC
abundance: .; j_gene: TRBJ2-7; v_gene: TRBV5-1; d_gene: .; CDR3aa: CASRPDRNSYEQYF; CDR3nt: TGCGCCAGCAGACCCGACAGAAACTCCTACGAGCAGTACTTC
abundance: .; j_gene: TRBJ1-1; v_gene: TRBV4-1; d_gene: TRBD1; CDR3aa: CASSQVGNRGRKNTEAFF; CDR3nt: TGCGCCAGCAGCCAAGTGGGTAACAGGGGGCGAAAAAACACTGAAGCTTTCTTT
abundance: .; j_gene: TRBJ2-1; v_gene: TRBV29-1; d_gene: TRBD1; CDR3aa: CSASWGQVLSGEQFF; CDR3nt: TGCAGCGCTAGCTGGGGACAGGTGCTTTCGGGCGAGCAGTTCTTC
abundance: .; j_gene: TRBJ1-2; v_gene: TRBV7-3; d_gene: TRBD1; CDR3aa: CASSLGQGGGYTF; CDR3nt: TGTGCCAGCAGCTTGGGACAGGGTGGAGGCTACACCTTC
abundance: .; j_gene: TRBJ1-5; v_gene: TRBV27; d_gene: .; CDR3aa: CASTSIIIRQKVNQPQHF; CDR3nt: TGTGCCAGCACTTCGATTATAATAAGACAGAAGGTCAATCAGCCCCAGCATTTT
abundance: .; j_gene: TRBJ1-2; v_gene: TRBV6-1; d_gene: TRBD1; CDR3aa: CASSPTGNYGYTF; CDR3nt: TGTGCCAGCAGTCCGACAGGGAACTATGGCTACACCTTC
abundance: .; j_gene: TRBJ1-2; v_gene: TRBV27; d_gene: .; CDR3aa: CASRTGEGRVGGYTF; CDR3nt: TGTGCCAGCAGAACCGGCGAAGGGAGGGTAGGTGGCTACACCTTC
abundance: .; j_gene: TRBJ2-4; v_gene: TRBV6-1; d_gene: .; CDR3aa: CASSGPGWGGNIQYF; CDR3nt: TGTGCCAGCAGTGGGCCAGGTTGGGGAGGAAACATTCAGTACTTC
abundance: .; j_gene: TRBJ2-6; v_gene: TRBV5-6; d_gene: .; CDR3aa: CASSLVPRTFVGANGLTF; CDR3nt: TGTGCCAGCAGCTTGGTCCCCAGGACCTTCGTTGGGGCCAACGGCCTGACTTTC
abundance: few; j_gene: TRBJ2-5; v_gene: TRBV10-2; d_gene: .; CDR3aa: CASSGAGVKETQYF; CDR3nt: TGCGCCAGCAGTGGCGCCGGGGTAAAAGAGACCCAGTACTTC
abundance: .; j_gene: TRBJ1-2; v_gene: TRBV7-2; d_gene: TRBD1; CDR3aa: CASSSISKGALANYGYTF; CDR3nt: TGTGCCAGCAGCTCGATATCGAAGGGGGCCCTAGCTAACTATGGCTACACCTTC
abundance: .; j_gene: TRBJ1-1; v_gene: TRBV21-1; d_gene: .; CDR3aa: CAVEDRRTTEAFF; CDR3nt: TGTGCCGTAGAGGACAGACGAACAACTGAAGCTTTCTTT